This passage covers 25 T cell receptor beta chains from one sample sequenced in a study of beta chain features in type 1 diabetes. The study's findings and limits: Shortening of TCRB CDR3s, moderate but significant, appeared in all four CD4+ subsets of Type 1 diabetes patients.

The authors reverse transcribed all of the isolated RNA, so sequencing captured expressed TCRB transcripts. TCRdb's copy holds only in-frame clones and misses some; the assay was immunoSEQ multiplex PCR. The sample holds some 63,000 clones; about 50% are singletons and the top ten take about 0.7%. These receptors have no identified antigens. Source material: central memory CD4+ T cells from blood. Receptors were obtained from a man younger than 45 with type 1 diabetes.

The chain employs TRBV19 and TRBJ1-3, with 8 bases aligning to TRBD1. The V gene's germline CDR1 is LNHDA and CDR2 SQIVND (reference sequence). There are 18 residues in the CDR3. V dropped 0 bases and J dropped 0; count of bases not matched to a gene: 7. CDR3 loop: CASSIDIWTGISGNTIYF. The CDR3 DNA is TGTGCCAGTAGTATAGACATCTGGACAGGGATCTCTGGAAACACCATATATTTT. Using reference TRBV19 and TRBJ1-3 for the parts outside the CDR3, the full variable domain is DGGITQSPKYLFRKEGQNVTLSCEQNLNHDAMYWYRQDPGQGLRLIYYSQIVNDFQKGDIAEGYSVSREKKESFPLTVTSAQKNPTAFYLCASSIDIWTGISGNTIYFGEGSWLTVV.

This chain links TRBV5-5 with TRBJ1-5; possible D gene TRBD1, 6 bases. CDR3 length: 14 residues. V lost 0 bases to trimming and J lost 7 bases, with 11 bases between them. The germline V gene has CDR1 SGHKS and CDR2 YYEKEE (reference sequence). CDR3 in DNA: TGTGCCAGCAGCTTGGAGGCAGGGGAGCAGCCCCAGCATTTT. Its translation: CASSLEAGEQPQHF.

This clone was recorded only once. J is TRBJ1-2 and V is TRBV6-1; D perhaps matches TRBD1 (5 bases). CDR1 and CDR2 (germline): MNHNS, SASEGT. Trimming took 1 base from V and 4 from J, leaving 16 bases between them. This CDR3 comprises 16 residues. The CDR3 loop is CASSEGAVGRGYGYTF. As DNA, the CDR3 is TGTGCCAGCAGTGAAGGGGCTGTGGGGCGGGGCTATGGCTACACCTTC.

The genes are TRBV7-8 and TRBJ1-5, with 7 bases matching TRBD1. There are 13 residues in the CDR3. The V gene's germline CDR1 is SGHVS and CDR2 FQNEAQ. V shed 1 base and J 13 bases; nucleotides not matched to a gene: 7. CDR3 residues: CASSLGGTEEQHF. The CDR3 DNA sequence: TGTGCCAGCAGCTTAGGTGGGACAGAGGAACAGCATTTT. Looking up the rest from reference TRBV7-8 and TRBJ1-5 gives the full variable domain: GAGVSQSPRYKVAKRGQDVALRCDPISGHVSLFWYQQALGQGPEFLTYFQNEAQLDKSGLPSDRFFAERPEGSVSTLKIQRTQQEDSAVYLCASSLGGTEEQHFGDGTRLSIL.

The sample holds one count of this clone. V gene TRBV7-9 combines with J gene TRBJ2-1; 12 bases line up with TRBD2. CDR3 length: 16 amino acids. Per germline, CDR1 SEHNR and CDR2 FQNEAQ (reference sequence). Unmatched junction bases numbered 10, after V lost 4 bases and J lost 9 bases. The DNA of the CDR3 is TGTGCCAGCAGCTCGCCCTCTAGCGGGAGGGCTGGTGAGCAGTTCTTC. Translation: CASSSPSSGRAGEQFF.

The chain recombines TRBV2 with TRBJ1-5; no clear D gene. The length of the CDR3 is 14 residues. Between the trimmed V and J ends, which lost 4 bases and 3 bases, there was a span of 10 bases. Per germline, CDR1 SNHLY and CDR2 FYNNEI. The CDR3 is CASSVTDSNQPQHF. The CDR3 nucleotides are TGTGCCAGCAGTGTAACAGATTCCAATCAGCCCCAGCATTTT.

The genes are TRBV5-4 and TRBJ2-5; D might be TRBD2 (6 bases). TRBJ2-7 matches the DNA end more closely, so the J call is doubtful. Germline V lookup: CDR1 SGHNT, CDR2 YYREEE (reference sequence). CDR3 length: 13 amino acids. The CDR3, as DNA: TGTGCCAGCAGCGAGCCAGGGAGGCGCGAGCAGTACTTC. Its protein product is CASSEPGRREQYF.

This clone has a handful of counts. The chain combines TRBV19 with TRBJ1-2, with 10 bases aligning to TRBD1. The CDR3 consists of 16 residues. V lost 8 bases to trimming and J lost 0 bases; unmatched junction nucleotides: 9. The germline gives CDR1 LNHDA, CDR2 SQIVND (reference sequence). The DNA of the CDR3 is TGTGCCAGTTCAGAGACAGGGGGCGCGTCTAACTATGGCTACACCTTC. It codes for CASSETGGASNYGYTF.

The V and J genes are TRBV5-6 and TRBJ2-3; 8 bases agree with TRBD2. V was clipped by 2 bases and J by 3 bases; unmatched bases: 8. The CDR3 runs 16 residues. Germline V CDR1 and CDR2: SGHDT, YYEEEE. In DNA form, the CDR3 reads TGTGCCAGCAGCTTAAGGGGTAGCGGGGTAACAGATACGCAGTATTTT. Translated: CASSLRGSGVTDTQYF.

The V call is TRBV2, the J call TRBJ2-3, with 8 bases fitting TRBD2. The germline gives CDR1 SNHLY, CDR2 FYNNEI. CDR3 length: 14 residues. The V segment lost 6 bases and the J segment 5 bases; nucleotides outside the gene matches: 7. The CDR3 DNA sequence: TGTGCCAGCAGGCAGCGGGAGCAAGGAGATACGCAGTATTTT. It specifies CASRQREQGDTQYF.

In its sample, this clone was seen a few times. The CDR3 region is CASSPPGQPYEQYF. The CDR3 bases are TGTGCCAGCTCACCCCCGGGACAGCCTTACGAGCAGTACTTC. The chain couples TRBV18 to TRBJ2-7; TRBD1 matches 7 bases. Germline trimming cut 3 bases from V and 4 bases from J; bases unmatched to any gene: 6. The CDR3 is made up of 14 amino acids. The V gene's germline CDR1 is KGHSH and CDR2 LQKENI.

The chain uses TRBV5-1 and TRBJ2-2; maybe TRBD2 (6 bases). Trimming removed 0 bases from V and 4 bases from J, with 10 bases in between. CDR1 is SGHRS, CDR2 YFSETQ, per germline. This CDR3 region has 15 residues. CDR3 sequence (DNA): TGCGCCAGCAGCTTGGATGGCGGGGCCACCGGGGAGCTGTTTTTT. It specifies CASSLDGGATGELFF.

The chain uses TRBV7-8 and TRBJ2-7; 8 bases fit TRBD2. From germline, CDR1 is SGHVS and CDR2 FQNEAQ. CDR3 length equals 14 residues. Here the CDR3 reads CATSLSGTSYEQYF. As DNA, the CDR3 is TGTGCAACAAGCTTGTCCGGGACTAGCTACGAGCAGTACTTC.

The chain joins TRBV10-2 to TRBJ2-7; perhaps TRBD1 as D (7 bases). Trimming left V 2 bases short and J 4 bases short, with 18 bases between. Germline V CDR1 and CDR2: WSHSY, SAAADI. The length of the CDR3 is 16 residues. CDR3 residues: CASSEGQGGKKYEQYF. CDR3 sequence (DNA): TGCGCCAGCAGTGAGGGGCAGGGGGGCAAGAAGTACGAGCAGTACTTC.

The rearrangement links TRBV5-1 to TRBJ2-3; TRBD2 agrees at 10 bases. V trimming: 0 bases; J trimming: 5 bases; junction bases outside the gene matches: 9. Germline V gene lookup returns CDR1 SGHRS and CDR2 YFSETQ. The CDR3 runs 17 residues. The CDR3 DNA reads TGCGCCAGCAGCTTGGAAGCAGCGGGGGGGCATGGAGATACGCAGTATTTT. This encodes CASSLEAAGGHGDTQYF.

This chain connects TRBV7-9 to TRBJ2-2; 16 bases fit TRBD2. This CDR3 has 17 residues. From germline, CDR1 is SEHNR and CDR2 FQNEAQ (reference sequence). Trimming cost V 8 bases and J 0 bases; bases outside gene matches: 3. The CDR3 nucleotides read TGTGCCAGCGGGACTAGCGGGAGGGTATCGAACACCGGGGAGCTGTTTTTT. This gives the protein CASGTSGRVSNTGELFF.

The rearrangement joins TRBV7-2 to TRBJ2-7, with TRBD2 matching over 9 bases. The ends lost 5 bases at V and 3 bases at J; junction bases unmatched: 8. CDR3 length equals 15 residues. The germline gives CDR1 SGHTA, CDR2 FQGNSA. The CDR3 coding sequence is TGTGCCAGCAGCCCCGGGGCGGGAGGGCTCTACGAGCAGTACTTC. Translated, it gives CASSPGAGGLYEQYF.

The chain links TRBV30 to TRBJ1-4; no reliable D call. V was trimmed by 0 bases and J by 6 bases, leaving 8 bases between them. In germline, CDR1 is GTSNPN, CDR2 SVGIG (reference sequence). The CDR3 totals 13 residues. The CDR3 DNA is TGTGCCTGGAGTGTGGCTCCCTATGAAAAACTGTTTTTT. It translates to CAWSVAPYEKLFF.

This clone was counted a few times. The chain employs TRBV7-2 and TRBJ2-5; TRBD1 aligns across 7 bases. Trimming at V came to 7 bases and at J to 1 base, leaving 9 bases not matched to a gene. In germline, CDR1 is SGHTA, CDR2 FQGNSA. The CDR3 totals 15 residues. The chain's CDR3 is CASTPDRALQETQYF. CDR3 coding DNA: TGTGCCAGCACGCCCGACAGGGCCCTCCAAGAGACCCAGTACTTC.

A note on this clone: Within the sample, other DNA sequences also encode this same CDR3. The rearrangement links TRBV29-1 to TRBJ1-2; no reliable D call. The V end lost 0 bases, the J end lost 6 bases, and 8 bases lay between the germline ends. The CDR3 contains 12 residues. The germline V gene encodes CDR1 SQVTM and CDR2 ANQGSEA. CDR3 sequence: CSVEENGDGYTF. The CDR3 bases are TGCAGCGTTGAAGAGAACGGAGATGGCTACACCTTC.

The chain couples TRBV25-1 to TRBJ1-1; possibly TRBD1 for D (5 bases). The CDR3 is made up of 11 amino acids. Germline V gene data show CDR1 as MGHDK and CDR2 as SYGVNS. V was shortened by 5 bases and J by 7 bases, with 8 bases between the two germline ends. The CDR3 spells CASSRQGEAFF. DNA for the CDR3: TGTGCCAGCAGTCGGCAGGGTGAAGCTTTCTTT.

The gene calls are TRBV29-1 and TRBJ1-1; the D gene is possibly TRBD1 (5 bases). From germline, CDR1 is SQVTM and CDR2 ANQGSEA. There are 15 residues in the CDR3. V was pared by 6 bases and J by 1 base, with 18 bases between. The CDR3: CSVRVNGGWNTEAFF. The DNA of the CDR3 is TGCAGCGTCCGGGTCAACGGGGGATGGAACACTGAAGCTTTCTTT.

This chain links TRBV6-1 with TRBJ2-1; perhaps TRBD1 as D (5 bases). Trimming cost V 3 bases and J 7 bases, with 7 bases left between them. This CDR3 comprises 12 residues. Germline CDR1 and CDR2: MNHNS and SASEGT. The CDR3 DNA reads as TGTGCCAGCAGTGACCAGGGTAATGAGCAGTTCTTC. This sequence encodes CASSDQGNEQFF.

The chain links TRBV5-6 to TRBJ1-2; D is uncertain. V gave up 0 bases and J gave up 4 bases, with 4 bases separating them. The germline V gene has CDR1 SGHDT and CDR2 YYEEEE. CDR3 size: 12 residues. This chain's CDR3 is CASSLGAYGYTF. The DNA for the CDR3 is TGTGCCAGCAGCTTGGGAGCCTATGGCTACACCTTC.

V gene TRBV11-2 combines with J gene TRBJ2-7; 7 nucleotides agree with TRBD2. The ends lost 5 bases at V and 0 bases at J; junction bases unmatched: 7. The germline gives CDR1 SGHAT, CDR2 FQNNGV. The CDR3 has 15 amino acids. The DNA for the CDR3 is TGTGCCAGCAGCCCAGTGGCTAGCGGCTCCTACGAGCAGTACTTC. As protein: CASSPVASGSYEQYF.